The 17 T cell receptor beta chains presented below share a single source sample, sequenced in a study of technical replicates of blood from a handful of donors. Sequencing used immunoSEQ multiplex PCR; TCRdb keeps in-frame clones, though not all of them. The table lists tens of thousands of clones, 90% to 95% of them singletons. The sample was T cells isolated from PBMCs. Receptors were obtained from a human donor in good health.

The V and J genes are TRBV23-1 and TRBJ1-6, with a weak D call TRBD1 (5 bases). TRBV23-1 is an ORF, and what it does is uncertain. This CDR3 region has 15 residues. V gave up 2 bases and J gave up 5 bases, with 10 bases separating them. CDR3 region: CASSQGQGDNSPLHF. The CDR3 bases are TGCGCCAGCAGTCAAGGTCAGGGTGATAATTCACCCCTCCACTTT.

The chain links TRBV5-1 to TRBJ2-1; a weak D match, TRBD1 (5 bases). The V gene's germline CDR1 is SGHRS and CDR2 YFSETQ. Trimming pared 0 bases from V and 13 bases from J, leaving 14 bases between. This CDR3 comprises 13 residues. DNA of the CDR3: TGCGCCAGCAGCTTGGACCAAGGGGCCATCCAGTTCTTC. Encoded protein: CASSLDQGAIQFF.

The chain carries TRBV12-5 and TRBJ1-1; 8 nucleotides match TRBD1. CDR1 is LGHNT, CDR2 FRNRAP, per germline. Germline trimming cut 2 bases from V and 4 bases from J; bases unmatched to any gene: 3. The CDR3 is 14 amino acids. Here the CDR3 reads CASGLRTGGTEAFF. CDR3 nucleotide sequence: TGTGCTAGTGGTTTGCGAACAGGGGGCACTGAAGCTTTCTTT.

The chain uses TRBV5-1 and TRBJ2-5; 9 nucleotides line up with TRBD1. The V gene end was trimmed by 4 bases and the J gene end by 5 bases; junction bases not matched to a gene: 9. The CDR3 length is 15 residues. Germline-derived CDR1 and CDR2 are SGHRS and YFSETQ. CDR3 sequence: CASSVRDRVVETQYF. The CDR3 DNA reads TGCGCCAGCAGCGTCCGGGACAGGGTCGTTGAGACCCAGTACTTC.

The chain carries TRBV18 and TRBJ1-2; 7 bases line up with TRBD1. Per the germline V gene, CDR1 is KGHSH and CDR2 is LQKENI. Losses at the gene ends were 3 bases for V and 10 bases for J; bases not matched to a gene: 8. The CDR3 consists of 13 residues. CDR3 sequence reads: CASSPGQLNDYTF. The CDR3 DNA reads as TGTGCCAGCTCACCGGGACAGCTAAATGACTACACCTTC.

The J gene is TRBJ2-5, the V gene TRBV5-6; 7 bases line up with TRBD2. Germline V gene lookup returns CDR1 SGHDT and CDR2 YYEEEE. V lost 4 bases to trimming and J lost 3 bases; unmatched junction nucleotides: 12. This CDR3 has 16 residues. The CDR3 loop reads CASSPLSSGAEETQYF. In DNA, the CDR3 is TGTGCCAGCAGCCCTCTTTCAAGCGGGGCGGAAGAGACCCAGTACTTC.

For the CDR3, the DNA is TGTGCCAGCAACATTAGGAGGCAAAATGAAAAACTGTTTTTT. Translation gives CASNIRRQNEKLFF. The chain joins TRBV2 to TRBJ1-4; unclear D gene. CDR1 and CDR2 from the germline V gene are SNHLY and FYNNEI. CDR3 size: 14 residues. The V gene lost 7 bases and the J gene lost 5 bases, with 14 bases spanning the gap. The variable domain in full, completed from reference TRBV2 and TRBJ1-4, reads EPEVTQTPSHQVTQMGQEVILRCVPISNHLYFYWYRQILGQKVEFLVSFYNNEISEKSEIFDDQFSVERPDGSNFTLKIRSTKLEDSAMYFCASNIRRQNEKLFFGSGTQLSVL.

The gene calls are TRBV4-1 and TRBJ2-1, with TRBD2 identical over 7 bases. Germline CDR1 and CDR2: MGHRA and YSYEKL. V gave up 1 base and J gave up 3 bases; unmatched junction bases: 9. The CDR3 sequence is 17 residues long. The CDR3 nucleotides are TGCGCCAGCAGCCAAGGCCTCTCGACTAGCAACTACAATGAGCAGTTCTTC. This gives the protein CASSQGLSTSNYNEQFF.

This rearrangement joins TRBV28 to TRBJ1-5; 10 bases match TRBD1. The CDR3 length is 17 residues. V trimming: 5 bases; J trimming: 7 bases; junction bases outside the gene matches: 14. Germline CDR1 MDHEN, CDR2 SYDVKM. The DNA for the CDR3 is TGTGCCAGCAGTCCCACACCCGAGGGACAGGGGAGACAGCCCCAGCATTTT. Translation: CASSPTPEGQGRQPQHF.

The V and J genes are TRBV12-2 and TRBJ2-7; the D call of TRBD2 is as the table states it, not checked on the DNA. TRBV12-2 is flagged as a pseudogene. The CDR3 has 20 amino acids. CDR3 in DNA: TGTGCAAGTCGCTTATTATCTCGTCGGTCCCGGGACTTACGGCCCTACGAGCAGTACTTC. Its protein is CASRLLSRRSRDLRPYEQYF.

The rearrangement uses TRBV5-1 and TRBJ1-1; D might be TRBD1 (5 bases). The CDR3 totals 15 residues. The V and J ends lost 3 bases and 4 bases respectively, with 16 bases between them. Germline CDR1 is SGHRS and CDR2 is YFSETQ. CDR3 sequence (DNA): TGCGCCAGCAGCTCCACGAGAACAGGCATCACTGAAGCTTTCTTT. This gives the protein CASSSTRTGITEAFF.

In its sample, this clone was seen once. The J gene is TRBJ2-5, the V gene TRBV7-9, with 9 nucleotides matching TRBD2. The CDR3 consists of 18 residues. Germline V gene data show CDR1 as SEHNR and CDR2 as FQNEAQ (reference sequence). V lost 0 bases, J lost 7 bases, and 15 bases stayed unmatched. CDR3 sequence (DNA): TGTGCCAGCAGCTTAGCGGCTCTAGCGGGACGCAGCCGGGGGACCCAGTACTTC. It codes for CASSLAALAGRSRGTQYF.

The rearrangement uses TRBV5-4 and TRBJ1-6; 10 bases line up with TRBD1. The ends lost 5 bases at V and 8 bases at J; junction bases unmatched: 4. The CDR3 contains 14 residues. The germline gives CDR1 SGHNT, CDR2 YYREEE (reference sequence). CDR3: CASSQGQGDSPLHF. The CDR3 nucleotides read TGTGCCAGCAGTCAAGGACAGGGGGATTCACCCCTCCACTTT.

V usage is TRBV6-1 and J usage is TRBJ2-1; perhaps TRBD2 as D (5 bases). CDR1 and CDR2 from the germline V gene are MNHNS and SASEGT. Trimming shortened V by 2 bases and J by 10 bases, and 9 bases separated the two germline ends. There are 12 residues in the CDR3. In nucleotides, the CDR3 is TGTGCCAGCAGTGAAATAGCGAGGGAGCAGTTCTTC. Protein: CASSEIAREQFF.

This chain connects TRBV27 to TRBJ2-1, with 10 bases aligning to TRBD2. This CDR3 contains 18 residues. Germline CDR1 is MNHEY and CDR2 is SMNVEV (reference sequence). J gave up 6 bases and V 3 bases, and 14 bases lay outside the gene matches. The CDR3 nucleotides are TGTGCCAGCAGTTTCCATGGGACTAGCGCGGACCCCTCCAATGAGCAGTTCTTC. Amino acids: CASSFHGTSADPSNEQFF.

The chain links TRBV7-9 to TRBJ1-1; 7 bases are a match to TRBD1. CDR1 and CDR2 (germline): SEHNR, FQNEAQ (reference sequence). The CDR3 contains 15 residues. The V and J ends lost 3 bases and 2 bases, in that order; junction bases with no gene match: 6. This CDR3 is CASSFGQVLNTEAFF. For the CDR3, the DNA is TGTGCCAGCAGCTTCGGACAGGTTCTCAACACTGAAGCTTTCTTT.

V gene TRBV21-1 combines with J gene TRBJ2-1; the table names TRBD1, a call not compared with the DNA. TRBV21-1 corresponds to a pseudogene. The CDR3 loop spans 16 amino acids. CDR3 DNA: TGTGCCAGCAGCCGCCCCCCGGGACAGGGGAGAGCTGAGCAGTTCTTC. Translating it yields CASSRPPGQGRAEQFF.